This T cell receptor (beta chain) was recovered during a study of neurological immune-mediated disorders. General observations from the study: The greatest TCR clonal expansion occurred in HTLV-1-associated myelopathy and the least in multiple sclerosis, which fell below healthy controls. Because no CDR3 amino acid sequences were shared across subjects by expanded clones, private repertoires were suggested in all groups.

The CDR3 runs to 15 residues. With 4 bases removed from V and 4 bases from J, the gap between germline ends came to 16 bases. Germline loops: CDR1 SNHLY, CDR2 FYNNEI. This clonotype was detected many times. The antigen is unknown. Time point: technical triplicate 1. Each TCR transcript was tagged with a 10-nucleotide random UMI during 5'RACE. TCRdb passed the 5' RACE reads through MiXCR, listing each CDR3 protein once. The sample has 35,000 to 40,000 distinct CDR3 sequences, over 8.5% seen once. The rearrangement joins TRBV2 to TRBJ1-2; tentatively, D is TRBD1 (5 bases). Sequencing was carried out using PBMCs. This TCR was sampled from a man aged 60-69 years with HTLV-1-associated myelopathy (HAM/TSP). The CDR3 loop reads CASSGRVNLGYGYTF. The CDR3 DNA reads as TGTGCCAGCAGTGGCAGGGTAAACCTGGGCTATGGCTACACCTTC.